This TCR beta chain was sequenced for a study of T-cell memory formation after mild COVID-19. A few counts support this clonotype. Each CDR3 protein gets one entry after TCRdb re-called the 5' RACE reads with MiXCR. Counted here are 280,000 or so distinct CDR3 sequences, more than 15% occurring once; the ten biggest clones make up 23%. Sequenced material: PBMCs or a T cell subset sorted from them (not recorded which). The receptor was isolated from a man aged 18 to 29 who had mild COVID-19 (a few samples of this study predate the infection). Cell type and time point are not known.

The CDR3 DNA follows: TGTGCCAGCTCACCAGAGGAGGGGGCGCTCGTCGACTATGGCTACACCTTC. Its translation is CASSPEEGALVDYGYTF. V gene TRBV18 combines with J gene TRBJ1-2; 7 bases are a match to TRBD1. The CDR3 covers 17 residues. J gave up 3 bases and V 2 bases, and 12 bases lay outside the gene matches. In germline, CDR1 is KGHSH, CDR2 LQKENI. The variable domain in full, with the rest retrieved from reference TRBV18 and TRBJ1-2, is NAGVMQNPRHLVRRRGQEARLRCSPMKGHSHVYWYRQLPEEGLKFMVYLQKENIIDESGMPKERFSAEFPKEGPSILRIQQVVRGDSAAYFCASSPEEGALVDYGYTFGSGTRLTVV.